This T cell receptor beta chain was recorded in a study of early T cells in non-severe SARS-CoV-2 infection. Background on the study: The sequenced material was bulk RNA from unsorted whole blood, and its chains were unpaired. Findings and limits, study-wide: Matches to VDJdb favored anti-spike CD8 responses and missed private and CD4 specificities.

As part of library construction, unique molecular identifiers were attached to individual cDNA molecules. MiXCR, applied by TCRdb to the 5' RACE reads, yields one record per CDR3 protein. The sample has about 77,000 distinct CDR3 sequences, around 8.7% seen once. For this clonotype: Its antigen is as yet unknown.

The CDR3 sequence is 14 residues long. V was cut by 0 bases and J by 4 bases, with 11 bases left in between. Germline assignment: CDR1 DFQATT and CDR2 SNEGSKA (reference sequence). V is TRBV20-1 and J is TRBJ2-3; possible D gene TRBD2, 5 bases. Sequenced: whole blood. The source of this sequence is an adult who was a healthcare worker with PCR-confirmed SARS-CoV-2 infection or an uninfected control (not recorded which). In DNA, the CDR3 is TGCAGTGCTAGAGAGCGCCGACTATCAGATACGCAGTATTTT. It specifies CSARERRLSDTQYF.